This T cell receptor beta chain was recorded in a study of blood T cell repertoires in COVID-19. Turning to the study itself: T cells, B-cell-depleted T cells, or PBMCs provided the cDNA or gDNA that served as material.

Per germline, CDR1 LGHNA and CDR2 YSLEER. J lost 5 bases, V lost 0 bases, and 4 bases had no gene match. The CDR3 consists of 16 residues. This clone was counted a single time. This CDR3 is also generated by other DNA sequences in the sample. In the source study's methods: Counts of nucleated cells, estimated from reference gene primer amplification, were obtained. Data came from immunoSEQ multiplex PCR; TCRdb stores just in-frame clones and leaves some out. V, J and clone size reflect that table, while D and trimming were determined from the DNA. The sample comprises around 67,000 clones, around 86% of which are singletons, and 8% to 9.5% rests with the top ten.

The chain recombines TRBV4-3 with TRBJ2-2, with 9 positions matching TRBD2. Sequenced sample: peripheral blood. The clonotype was recovered from a man in his forties or fifties with active COVID-19. DNA of the CDR3: TGCGCCAGCAGCCAAGATCGGCTAGCGGGAACCGGGGAGCTGTTTTTT. Protein sequence: CASSQDRLAGTGELFF.